A selection of T cell receptor beta chains follows, all from one sample in a study of OX40 agonist ivuxolimab in advanced cancers. Method: immunoSEQ multiplex PCR; TCRdb's copy keeps in-frame clones and lacks some. The profile shows more than 65,000 clones, about 91% of them singletons. Sequencing used CD4+ or CD8+ T cells sorted from blood, obtained in a trial of the OX40 agonist ivuxolimab. These receptors all stem from an adult with an advanced solid tumor such as melanoma, head and neck, liver or kidney cancer. The CDR3 runs from the conserved cysteine through the conserved F or W. Each record gives: J gene, V gene, D gene, clone size, CDR3 length, CDR3 DNA, CDR3 protein. The D gene is left open where the match is weak. The listing skips clone size in some rows; elsewhere it reads once, few, many or a size class.

J gene: TRBJ1-5; V gene: TRBV6-5; D gene: TRBD1; clone size: .; CDR3 length: 14; CDR3 DNA: TGTGCCAGCAACGGACAGGGGGTCAATCAGCCCCAGCATTTT; CDR3 protein: CASNGQGVNQPQHF
J gene: TRBJ1-6; V gene: TRBV19; D gene: TRBD1; clone size: .; CDR3 length: 15; CDR3 DNA: TGTGCCAGTAGTAAGGGGGCGCCGGTGGATTCACCCCTCCACTTT; CDR3 protein: CASSKGAPVDSPLHF
J gene: TRBJ1-2; V gene: TRBV5-4; D gene: .; clone size: .; CDR3 length: 17; CDR3 DNA: TGTGCCAGCAGCTTGGGGGGTCGTGACAGCACCAAGAATGGCTACACCTTC; CDR3 protein: CASSLGGRDSTKNGYTF
J gene: TRBJ1-2; V gene: TRBV6-1; D gene: .; clone size: .; CDR3 length: 14; CDR3 DNA: TGTGCCAGCAGGCTGACAGGACTGAACTATGGCTACACCTTC; CDR3 protein: CASRLTGLNYGYTF
J gene: TRBJ2-1; V gene: TRBV2; D gene: .; clone size: once; CDR3 length: 12; CDR3 DNA: TGTGCCAGCACGGGGGATGAGGCATCCCAGTTCTTC; CDR3 protein: CASTGDEASQFF
J gene: TRBJ1-2; V gene: TRBV30; D gene: .; clone size: .; CDR3 length: 14; CDR3 DNA: TGTGCCTGGAGTGTCGGGGGGCTTAACTATGGCTACACCTTC; CDR3 protein: CAWSVGGLNYGYTF
J gene: TRBJ2-7; V gene: TRBV10-3; D gene: TRBD1; clone size: .; CDR3 length: 13; CDR3 DNA: TGTGCCATCCGTGGACAGGGGAGCGACGAGCAGTACTTC; CDR3 protein: CAIRGQGSDEQYF
J gene: TRBJ1-6; V gene: TRBV6-6; D gene: .; clone size: few; CDR3 length: 13; CDR3 DNA: TGTGCCAGCTCTAACAGTCCTAATTCACCCCTCCACTTT; CDR3 protein: CASSNSPNSPLHF
J gene: TRBJ2-3; V gene: TRBV7-2; D gene: .; clone size: .; CDR3 length: 14; CDR3 DNA: TGTGCCAGCAGTCCCCTGGTCGGGGTAGGTACGCAGTATTTT; CDR3 protein: CASSPLVGVGTQYF
J gene: TRBJ2-2; V gene: TRBV9; D gene: .; clone size: .; CDR3 length: 16; CDR3 DNA: TGTGCCAGCAGCGTAGAAGGCATCTGGAACACCGGGGAGCTGTTTTTT; CDR3 protein: CASSVEGIWNTGELFF
J gene: TRBJ2-2; V gene: TRBV11-2; D gene: TRBD2; clone size: .; CDR3 length: 14; CDR3 DNA: TGTGCCAGCAGCTCGAACGTAGCGGGCGGGGAGCTGTTTTTT; CDR3 protein: CASSSNVAGGELFF
J gene: TRBJ2-7; V gene: TRBV6-1; D gene: .; clone size: .; CDR3 length: 15; CDR3 DNA: TGTGCCAGCAGTTTTCTCCGGGACAAAGTTTACGAGCAGTACTTC; CDR3 protein: CASSFLRDKVYEQYF
J gene: TRBJ1-1; V gene: TRBV27; D gene: .; clone size: .; CDR3 length: 16; CDR3 DNA: TGTGCCAGCACCCTGGGGGGAGGGGCGCTGAACACTGAAGCTTTCTTT; CDR3 protein: CASTLGGGALNTEAFF
J gene: TRBJ1-1; V gene: TRBV5-1; D gene: .; clone size: .; CDR3 length: 13; CDR3 DNA: TGCGCCAGCAGCCTAGGTATCATAACTGAAGCTTTCTTT; CDR3 protein: CASSLGIITEAFF
J gene: TRBJ2-7; V gene: TRBV28; D gene: .; clone size: .; CDR3 length: 18; CDR3 DNA: TGTGCCAGCAGTGATGCCCCGGGGCAGGGACCGAAAAGCTACGAGCAGTACTTC; CDR3 protein: CASSDAPGQGPKSYEQYF
J gene: TRBJ2-3; V gene: TRBV2; D gene: .; clone size: .; CDR3 length: 15; CDR3 DNA: TGTGCCAGCAGTGAAGGGAATAAGAACACAGATACGCAGTATTTT; CDR3 protein: CASSEGNKNTDTQYF
J gene: TRBJ1-1; V gene: TRBV11-2; D gene: .; clone size: .; CDR3 length: 13; CDR3 DNA: TGTGCCAGCAGCTTAGGGGGTTTGACTGAAGCTTTCTTT; CDR3 protein: CASSLGGLTEAFF
J gene: TRBJ1-3; V gene: TRBV6-6; D gene: TRBD1; clone size: .; CDR3 length: 14; CDR3 DNA: TGTGCCAGCAGTATCGGGACAGTTGGAAACACCATATATTTT; CDR3 protein: CASSIGTVGNTIYF
J gene: TRBJ2-5; V gene: TRBV5-6; D gene: TRBD2; clone size: .; CDR3 length: 14; CDR3 DNA: TGTGCCAGCAGCTTGTCCAGCGGGGCGGAGACCCGGTACTTC; CDR3 protein: CASSLSSGAETRYF
J gene: TRBJ2-3; V gene: TRBV27; D gene: .; clone size: .; CDR3 length: 18; CDR3 DNA: TGTGCCAGCAGTTATCTTCCCCCGGGTGGCGGTACCACAGATACGCAGTATTTT; CDR3 protein: CASSYLPPGGGTTDTQYF
J gene: TRBJ2-3; V gene: TRBV20-1; D gene: .; clone size: .; CDR3 length: 11; CDR3 DNA: TGCAGGCCCGGGGCGGGAGATACGCAGTATTTT; CDR3 protein: CRPGAGDTQYF
J gene: TRBJ2-7; V gene: TRBV19; D gene: TRBD1; clone size: .; CDR3 length: 14; CDR3 DNA: TGTGCCAGTAGTGTGGTGACAGGGAGCCACGAGCAGTACTTC; CDR3 protein: CASSVVTGSHEQYF
J gene: TRBJ2-3; V gene: TRBV30; D gene: .; clone size: .; CDR3 length: 12; CDR3 DNA: TGTGCCTGGAGGGCTAACACAGATACGCAGTATTTT; CDR3 protein: CAWRANTDTQYF
J gene: TRBJ2-4; V gene: TRBV19; D gene: .; clone size: .; CDR3 length: 12; CDR3 DNA: TGTGCCAGTAGTATCCAGGGGGGCATTCAGTACTTC; CDR3 protein: CASSIQGGIQYF
J gene: TRBJ1-1; V gene: TRBV5-1; D gene: TRBD1; clone size: .; CDR3 length: 15; CDR3 DNA: TGCGCCAGCAGCTTGCGGACAGGTATGAACACTGAAGCTTTCTTT; CDR3 protein: CASSLRTGMNTEAFF
J gene: TRBJ2-5; V gene: TRBV2; D gene: .; clone size: .; CDR3 length: 14; CDR3 DNA: TGTGCCAGCAGTGACTCCTTTCGTAGCGCGGCCCAGTACTTC; CDR3 protein: CASSDSFRSAAQYF
J gene: TRBJ2-1; V gene: TRBV19; D gene: TRBD2; clone size: .; CDR3 length: 15; CDR3 DNA: TGTGCCAGTAGGACTCAAGCGGGGGGGCACAGTGAGCAGTTCTTC; CDR3 protein: CASRTQAGGHSEQFF
J gene: TRBJ1-1; V gene: TRBV19; D gene: TRBD1; clone size: .; CDR3 length: 15; CDR3 DNA: TGTGCCAGTAGTGTCAGACAGGGAGTGAACACTGAAGCTTTCTTT; CDR3 protein: CASSVRQGVNTEAFF
J gene: TRBJ2-3; V gene: TRBV2; D gene: TRBD2; clone size: .; CDR3 length: 12; CDR3 DNA: TGTGCCAGCGCCAGCGGGGCAGATACGCAGTATTTT; CDR3 protein: CASASGADTQYF
J gene: TRBJ1-6; V gene: TRBV7-2; D gene: .; clone size: .; CDR3 length: 19; CDR3 DNA: TGTGCCAGCAGCTCGCCCCGCCCCGCAGGGATTAACTATAATTCACCCCTCCACTTT; CDR3 protein: CASSSPRPAGINYNSPLHF
J gene: TRBJ2-2; V gene: TRBV10-1; D gene: .; clone size: .; CDR3 length: 14; CDR3 DNA: TGCGCCAGCAGTGAGTCAGGGGCGACCGGGGAGCTGTTTTTT; CDR3 protein: CASSESGATGELFF
J gene: TRBJ1-1; V gene: TRBV6-5; D gene: TRBD1; clone size: .; CDR3 length: 12; CDR3 DNA: TGTGCCAGCAATCTACAGGGGGCTGAAGCTTTCTTT; CDR3 protein: CASNLQGAEAFF
J gene: TRBJ2-5; V gene: TRBV2; D gene: TRBD2; clone size: .; CDR3 length: 16; CDR3 DNA: TGTGCCAGCAGTGATAGGACTAGCGGGTTTCAAGAGACCCAGTACTTC; CDR3 protein: CASSDRTSGFQETQYF
J gene: TRBJ1-6; V gene: TRBV5-1; D gene: .; clone size: .; CDR3 length: 15; CDR3 DNA: TGCGCCAGCAGCTTGAGAAACGATAGGGATTCACCCCTCCACTTT; CDR3 protein: CASSLRNDRDSPLHF
J gene: TRBJ2-3; V gene: TRBV6-1; D gene: TRBD1; clone size: .; CDR3 length: 15; CDR3 DNA: TGTGCCAGCAGCGCAAGACAGGGGAGCACAGATACGCAGTATTTT; CDR3 protein: CASSARQGSTDTQYF
J gene: TRBJ2-3; V gene: TRBV5-6; D gene: .; clone size: few; CDR3 length: 14; CDR3 DNA: TGTGCCAGCAGCTTGGTTGGGAGCACAGATACGCAGTATTTT; CDR3 protein: CASSLVGSTDTQYF
J gene: TRBJ2-7; V gene: TRBV18; D gene: .; clone size: .; CDR3 length: 13; CDR3 DNA: TGTGCCAGCTCAGCAGGGTCCACCTACGAGCAGTACTTC; CDR3 protein: CASSAGSTYEQYF
J gene: TRBJ2-2; V gene: TRBV5-4; D gene: .; clone size: .; CDR3 length: 15; CDR3 DNA: TGTGCCGGCGCCTCCGGGACCGAGAACACCGGGGAGCTGTTTTTT; CDR3 protein: CAGASGTENTGELFF
J gene: TRBJ2-3; V gene: TRBV5-1; D gene: TRBD2; clone size: .; CDR3 length: 16; CDR3 DNA: TGCGCCAGCAGCTTGGCGGGCGGGAGAAGCACAGATACGCAGTATTTT; CDR3 protein: CASSLAGGRSTDTQYF
J gene: TRBJ2-7; V gene: TRBV7-6; D gene: .; clone size: .; CDR3 length: 20; CDR3 DNA: TGTGCCAGCAGCTTACCTACCTCAAAAGGGGGGGGGCGATCGTCCTACGAGCAGTACTTC; CDR3 protein: CASSLPTSKGGGRSSYEQYF
J gene: TRBJ2-2; V gene: TRBV19; D gene: TRBD1; clone size: .; CDR3 length: 14; CDR3 DNA: TGTGCCAGTAACTGGGACAGGGAGGCCGGGGAGCTGTTTTTT; CDR3 protein: CASNWDREAGELFF
J gene: TRBJ1-4; V gene: TRBV13; D gene: .; clone size: .; CDR3 length: 16; CDR3 DNA: TGTGCCAGCACCAAGGGAGGAGGGACAACTGGTGAAAAACTGTTTTTT; CDR3 protein: CASTKGGGTTGEKLFF
J gene: TRBJ2-7; V gene: TRBV6-1; D gene: .; clone size: .; CDR3 length: 13; CDR3 DNA: TGTGCCAGCAGGGCCGGGTCCTCCTACGAGCAGTACTTC; CDR3 protein: CASRAGSSYEQYF
J gene: TRBJ2-2; V gene: TRBV10-2; D gene: .; clone size: .; CDR3 length: 12; CDR3 DNA: TGCGCCAGTACTACAGGGACCGGGGAGCTGTTTTTT; CDR3 protein: CASTTGTGELFF
J gene: TRBJ2-7; V gene: TRBV18; D gene: .; clone size: .; CDR3 length: 13; CDR3 DNA: TGTGCCAGCTCACCCCAAGGGATCTACGAGCAGTACTTC; CDR3 protein: CASSPQGIYEQYF
J gene: TRBJ2-7; V gene: TRBV6-6; D gene: .; clone size: .; CDR3 length: 13; CDR3 DNA: TGTGCCAGCAGTTACTTGGTTAATTACGAGCAGTACTTC; CDR3 protein: CASSYLVNYEQYF